These T cell receptor beta chains were read from a single sample in a study of blood T cells in healthy people across ages. TCRdb used MiXCR to reprocess the 5' RACE reads, holding one entry per CDR3 protein. The repertoire holds around 970,000 distinct CDR3 sequences, roughly 47% seen once, with around a fifth in the top ten. Sequenced sample: blood. These receptors all stem from an older woman in good health. Both conserved end residues are part of each CDR3. D genes are given only for firm matches. For some rows the clone size is stated as once, few or many, or as a class when expanded; others skip it.

D	V	J	size	CDR3	DNA
NA	TRBV20-1	TRBJ2-7	once	CSAPRRASYEQYF	TGCAGTGCCCCTCGGCGGGCTTCCTACGAGCAGTACTTC
NA	TRBV7-2	TRBJ2-7	few	CASSLKPGDYEQYF	TGTGCCAGCAGCTTAAAGCCGGGAGATTACGAGCAGTACTTC
NA	TRBV29-1	TRBJ1-2	few	CSVDWTFYGYTF	TGCAGCGTTGACTGGACGTTCTATGGCTACACCTTC
NA	TRBV29-1	TRBJ1-1	NA	CSVVPRVGTEAFF	TGCAGCGTTGTCCCCAGGGTTGGAACTGAAGCTTTCTTT
TRBD2	TRBV4-1	TRBJ2-5	NA	CASSQARAGGSQETQYF	TGCGCCAGCAGCCAAGCACGAGCGGGAGGTTCCCAAGAGACCCAGTACTTC
NA	TRBV4-1	TRBJ1-6	NA	CASSQGPYNSPPHF	TGCGCCAGCAGCCAAGGGCCATATAATTCACCCCCCCACTTT
NA	TRBV4-3	TRBJ1-4	NA	CASSQDLSSRTEKLFF	TGCGCCAGCAGCCAAGATTTATCTTCCAGAACCGAAAAACTGTTTTTT
TRBD2	TRBV11-2	TRBJ2-7	NA	CASSTGTSGSKYEQYF	TGTGCCAGCAGCACCGGGACTAGCGGGAGTAAGTACGAGCAGTACTTC
TRBD2	TRBV29-1	TRBJ2-7	few	CSVVGTSGNSREQYF	TGCAGCGTTGTTGGGACTAGCGGGAATTCACGCGAGCAGTACTTC
NA	TRBV4-1	TRBJ2-6	NA	CASSPATF	TGCGCCAGCAGCCCAGCGACTTTC
TRBD2	TRBV5-5	TRBJ2-1	few	CASSKLSGPSYNEQFF	TGTGCCAGCAGCAAACTTAGCGGGCCCTCCTACAATGAGCAGTTCTTC
TRBD2	TRBV5-1	TRBJ2-5	NA	CASSFSAGGIGEQYF	TGCGCCAGCAGCTTTTCAGCGGGAGGGATCGGGGAGCAGTACTTC
TRBD2	TRBV4-1	TRBJ2-7	many	CASSDYVGGVSGREDEQYF	TGCGCCAGCAGCGACTATGTAGGCGGAGTAAGCGGGAGGGAAGACGAGCAGTACTTC
NA	TRBV20-1	TRBJ1-6	NA	CSANGGGSPLHF	TGCAGTGCAAATGGGGGAGGATCACCCCTCCACTTT